A selection of T cell receptor beta chains follows, all from one sample in a study of human T cells and chemical hapten exposure. TCRdb ran MiXCR on the RACE reads and lists one entry per CDR3 protein. The data contain roughly 200,000 distinct CDR3 sequences, around 25% of them singletons. Here the sequenced sample was whole blood, taken in connection with sensitization to the hapten diphenylcyclopropenone (DPC). The receptors here all came from a woman in her thirties or forties with alopecia areata. Some clones in this sample may be carry-over from other donors' samples. CDR3s include the opening cysteine and the closing phenylalanine or tryptophan. A D gene is named only where the DNA matches it firmly. For some rows the clone size is stated as once, few or many, or as a class when expanded; others skip it.

cdr3_aa	cdr3_nt	v_call	j_call	d_call	clone_size
CASSDVNSPLHF	TGTGCCAGCAGCGACGTTAATTCACCCCTCCACTTT	TRBV3-1	TRBJ1-6	NA	few
CASSKRTGLAGGYYNEQFF	TGTGCCAGCAGCAAGCGGACGGGACTAGCGGGAGGGTACTACAATGAGCAGTTCTTC	TRBV11-1	TRBJ2-1	TRBD2	few
CAISAGTSGRIGEQFF	TGTGCCATCAGTGCGGGGACTAGCGGGAGAATAGGGGAGCAGTTCTTC	TRBV10-3	TRBJ2-1	TRBD2	NA
CASSPTGQPQHF	TGTGCCAGCAGCCCGACAGGCCAGCCCCAGCATTTT	TRBV12-3/TRBV12-4	TRBJ1-5	NA	NA
CASSVGAGANVLTF	TGTGCCAGCAGCGTAGGGGCCGGGGCCAACGTCCTGACTTTC	TRBV9	TRBJ2-6	NA	few
CASSLVAGMNTEAFF	TGCGCCAGCAGCTTGGTCGCAGGGATGAACACTGAAGCTTTCTTT	TRBV5-1	TRBJ1-1	NA	many
CSVRDRGSYNEQFF	TGCAGCGTGAGGGACAGAGGCTCCTACAATGAGCAGTTCTTC	TRBV29-1	TRBJ2-1	TRBD1	NA
CASSPRTASTDTQYF	TGTGCCAGCAGCCCGAGGACGGCTAGCACAGATACGCAGTATTTT	TRBV14	TRBJ2-3	NA	NA
CSASGKGTDTQYF	TGCAGTGCTAGCGGGAAGGGGACAGATACGCAGTATTTT	TRBV20-1	TRBJ2-3	NA	few
CASSQDPNRGATNEKLFF	TGCGCCAGCAGCCAAGACCCCAACAGGGGTGCAACTAATGAAAAACTGTTTTTT	TRBV4-3	TRBJ1-4	TRBD1	NA
CATSRGSETQYF	TGTGCCACCAGTCGCGGGAGCGAGACCCAGTACTTC	TRBV24-1	TRBJ2-5	TRBD2	few
CASSLAGGVDTQYF	TGTGCCAGTAGTCTAGCGGGAGGGGTAGATACGCAGTATTTT	TRBV28	TRBJ2-3	TRBD2	NA
CASSSSPSKTQYF	TGTGCCAGCAGCTCCTCACCATCGAAGACCCAGTACTTC	TRBV7-9	TRBJ2-5	NA	NA
CASSTATGNGGELFF	TGTGCCAGCAGTACAGCTACAGGGAATGGCGGGGAGCTGTTTTTT	TRBV12-3/TRBV12-4	TRBJ2-2	NA	NA
CSASASGRNEQYF	TGCAGTGCTAGTGCCAGCGGGAGGAACGAGCAGTACTTC	TRBV20-1	TRBJ2-7	TRBD2	NA
CASSLQGAYGYTF	TGTGCCAGCAGTTTGCAGGGGGCGTATGGCTACACCTTC	TRBV12-3/TRBV12-4	TRBJ1-2	TRBD1	few
CASSSSGGGYEQYF	TGTGCCAGCAGTTCTTCAGGGGGTGGGTACGAGCAGTACTTC	TRBV28	TRBJ2-7	TRBD1	NA
CASSRDRGVGQPQHF	TGTGCCAGCAGCCGGGACAGGGGTGTGGGTCAGCCCCAGCATTTT	TRBV6-1	TRBJ1-5	TRBD1	NA
CATSDFPTDTQYF	TGTGCCACCAGTGATTTCCCCACAGATACGCAGTATTTT	TRBV24-1	TRBJ2-3	NA	few
CASSYSTDPRSASEAFF	TGTGCCAGCAGTTACTCGACTGACCCCCGTTCGGCCTCAGAAGCTTTCTTT	TRBV6-5	TRBJ1-1	NA	once
CASSVAPANEKLFF	TGTGCCAGCAGCGTAGCTCCGGCTAATGAAAAACTGTTTTTT	TRBV9	TRBJ1-4	NA	few
CASSFIDRDTQYF	TGTGCCAGCAGTTTCATCGACCGGGATACGCAGTATTTT	TRBV27	TRBJ2-3	NA	NA
CASSFGQGYEQFF	TGCGCCAGCAGCTTCGGACAGGGCTATGAGCAGTTCTTC	TRBV5-1	TRBJ2-1	TRBD1	NA
CASSPAGAMTEAFF	TGTGCCAGCAGCCCCGCTGGGGCAATGACTGAAGCTTTCTTT	TRBV14	TRBJ1-1	NA	NA
CASSYSTLLQDRGTEQYF	TGTGCCAGCAGTTACTCAACCCTTTTACAGGACAGGGGAACCGAGCAGTACTTC	TRBV6-5	TRBJ2-7	TRBD1	few
CASSQGSGTEAFF	TGTGCCAGCAGCCAGGGGTCAGGCACTGAAGCTTTCTTT	TRBV7-9	TRBJ1-1	NA	few
CASSFSYEQYF	TGTGCCAGCAGCTTCTCCTACGAGCAGTACTTC	TRBV5-5	TRBJ2-7	NA	many
CASIGSQHQARPQHF	TGTGCCAGCATAGGATCGCAGCACCAAGCCCGGCCCCAGCATTTT	TRBV6-6	TRBJ1-5	NA	many
CSAEDLRVYGYTF	TGCAGTGCTGAAGATTTGAGAGTATATGGCTACACCTTC	TRBV20-1	TRBJ1-2	NA	NA
CSATDGPTYEQYF	TGCAGTGCTACGGACGGACCGACCTACGAGCAGTACTTC	TRBV20-1	TRBJ2-7	NA	few
CASTIGRDQETQYF	TGTGCCAGCACCATAGGGCGGGACCAAGAGACCCAGTACTTC	TRBV6-6	TRBJ2-5	NA	many
CASRAPGRPWEAQYF	TGTGCCAGCAGAGCCCCGGGACGTCCCTGGGAAGCCCAGTACTTC	TRBV6-2/TRBV6-3	TRBJ2-5	NA	NA
CASSGGYNEQFF	TGTGCCAGCAGCGGGGGATACAATGAGCAGTTCTTC	TRBV28	TRBJ2-1	NA	many
CATSGSGGFTGELFF	TGTGCCACCAGTGGTTCAGGGGGGTTCACCGGGGAGCTGTTTTTT	TRBV24-1	TRBJ2-2	NA	few
CASSYPGPTEAFF	TGTGCCAGCAGTTACCCAGGTCCCACTGAAGCTTTCTTT	TRBV6-2/TRBV6-3	TRBJ1-1	NA	few
CATQSRDGSYEQYF	TGTGCCACCCAGAGCCGGGACGGCTCCTACGAGCAGTACTTC	TRBV12-3/TRBV12-4	TRBJ2-7	NA	few
CATSDHSGSSYNEQFF	TGTGCCACCAGTGATCATAGCGGGAGCTCCTACAATGAGCAGTTCTTC	TRBV24-1	TRBJ2-1	TRBD2	NA
CASSYASSADTQYF	TGTGCCAGCAGTTACGCTAGTTCCGCAGATACGCAGTATTTT	TRBV6-2/TRBV6-3	TRBJ2-3	NA	NA
CSAQKGPSTDTQYF	TGCAGTGCTCAGAAGGGCCCTAGCACAGATACGCAGTATTTT	TRBV20-1	TRBJ2-3	NA	NA
CASSWGQAKDGYTF	TGCGCCAGCAGCTGGGGACAGGCCAAAGATGGCTACACCTTC	TRBV4-1	TRBJ1-2	TRBD1	few
CSASSQRYNEQFF	TGCAGTGCTAGTTCCCAGCGGTACAATGAGCAGTTCTTC	TRBV20-1	TRBJ2-1	NA	NA
CASSPSGARQETQYF	TGCGCCAGCAGCCCCTCTGGGGCGCGTCAAGAGACCCAGTACTTC	TRBV5-1	TRBJ2-5	NA	NA
CASSQGSGQGRTGELFF	TGTGCCAGCAGCCAAGGGTCAGGACAGGGTCGGACCGGGGAGCTGTTTTTT	TRBV4-2	TRBJ2-2	TRBD1	NA
CASSLGNEYEQYF	TGTGCCAGCAGCTTAGGAAACGAATACGAGCAGTACTTC	TRBV7-9	TRBJ2-7	NA	once
CASSQVGFSMNTEAFF	TGTGCCAGCAGCCAGGTCGGATTTAGCATGAACACTGAAGCTTTCTTT	TRBV4-2	TRBJ1-1	NA	NA